This record concerns one T cell receptor beta chain sequence. This entry belongs to a study of T cells in Graves' hyperthyroidism and ophthalmopathy. RNA transcripts were the template for amplifying TCR beta CDR3 regions. HTBI primers were used for first-round RT-PCR of the TCR CDR3. TCRdb re-called the multiplex PCR reads through MiXCR, storing one row per CDR3 protein. The data hold about 500,000 distinct CDR3 sequences, with about 16% observed a single time. The CDR3 runs 13 residues. V lost 3 bases, J lost 5 bases, and 2 bases stayed unmatched. Germline V gives CDR1 SGHNT, CDR2 YYREEE (reference sequence).

Sequenced: blood. The gene calls are TRBV5-4 and TRBJ2-1; TRBD1 matches 7 bases. The source of this sequence is a woman in her twenties or thirties with Graves' ophthalmopathy. As DNA, the CDR3 is TGTGCCAGCAGCTCCGGGACAGACAATGAGCAGTTCTTC. The encoded protein is CASSSGTDNEQFF.